The 2 T cell receptor beta chains listed next were all sequenced from one sample in a study of cytomegalovirus exposure and HLA in healthy donors. The PCR was carried out with 60 Vbeta primers and 13 Jbeta primers. Measured with immunoSEQ multiplex PCR; TCRdb has only the in-frame clones, and not every one. The sample includes some 200,000 clones, around 77% of them seen just once. Input material: PBMCs. These receptor sequences come from a young woman in good health and CMV-seronegative.

V usage is TRBV6-1 and J usage is TRBJ1-5; 8 bases map to TRBD1. The germline V gene has CDR1 MNHNS and CDR2 SASEGT. CDR3 size: 14 residues. V shed 4 bases and J 6 bases; nucleotides not matched to a gene: 5. DNA of the CDR3: TGTGCCAGCAGTGGAGACAGGGGCGTTCAGCCCCAGCATTTT. Translation: CASSGDRGVQPQHF.

CDR3 nucleotide sequence: TGTGCCAGCAGCCAAGATACTAGCGGGACGTTCACAGATACGCAGTATTTT. It codes for CASSQDTSGTFTDTQYF. The chain is built from TRBV4-2 and TRBJ2-3; 10 positions agree with TRBD2. Germline V gene sequence: CDR1 LGHNA, CDR2 YNFKEQ. CDR3 length equals 17 residues. V was clipped by 0 bases and J by 2 bases; unmatched bases: 5.